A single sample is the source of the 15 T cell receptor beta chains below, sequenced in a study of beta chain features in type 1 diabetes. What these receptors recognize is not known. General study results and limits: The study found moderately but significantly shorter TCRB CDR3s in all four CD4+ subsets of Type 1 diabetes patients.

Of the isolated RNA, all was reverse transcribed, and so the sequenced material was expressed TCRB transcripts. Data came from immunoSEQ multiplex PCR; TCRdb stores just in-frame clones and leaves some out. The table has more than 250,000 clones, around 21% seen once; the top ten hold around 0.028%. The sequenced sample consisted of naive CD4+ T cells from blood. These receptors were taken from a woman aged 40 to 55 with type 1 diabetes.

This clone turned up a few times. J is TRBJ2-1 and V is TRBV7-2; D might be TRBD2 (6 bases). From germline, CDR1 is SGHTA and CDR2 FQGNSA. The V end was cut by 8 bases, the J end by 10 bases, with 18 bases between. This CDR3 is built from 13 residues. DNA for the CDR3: TGTGCCAGCCCGAACCCCGGGGGTAGGGAGCAGTTCTTC. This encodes CASPNPGGREQFF.

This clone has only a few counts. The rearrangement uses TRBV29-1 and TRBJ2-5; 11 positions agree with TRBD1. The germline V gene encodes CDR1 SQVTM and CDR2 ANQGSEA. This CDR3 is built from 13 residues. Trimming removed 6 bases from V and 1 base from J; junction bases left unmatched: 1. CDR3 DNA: TGCAGCGTCGGGACAGGGGGCCAAGAGACCCAGTACTTC. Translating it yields CSVGTGGQETQYF.

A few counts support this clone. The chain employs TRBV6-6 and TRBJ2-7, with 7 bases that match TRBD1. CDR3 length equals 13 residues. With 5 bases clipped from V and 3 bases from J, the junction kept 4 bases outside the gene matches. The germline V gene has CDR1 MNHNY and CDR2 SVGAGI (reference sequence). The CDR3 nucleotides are TGTGCCAGCAGTCCCCGACAGGGCTACGAGCAGTACTTC. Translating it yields CASSPRQGYEQYF.

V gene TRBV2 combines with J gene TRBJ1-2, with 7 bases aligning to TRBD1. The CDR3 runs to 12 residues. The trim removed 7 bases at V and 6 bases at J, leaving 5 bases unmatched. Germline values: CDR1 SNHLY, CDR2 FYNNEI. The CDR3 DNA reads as TGTGCCAGCATAACAGGGGTGGATGGCTACACCTTC. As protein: CASITGVDGYTF.

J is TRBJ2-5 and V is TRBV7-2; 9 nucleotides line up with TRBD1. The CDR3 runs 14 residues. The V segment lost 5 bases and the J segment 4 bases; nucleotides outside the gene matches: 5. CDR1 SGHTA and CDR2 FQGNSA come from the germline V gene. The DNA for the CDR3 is TGTGCCAGCAGCCCGCGACAGGGGGGAGAGACCCAGTACTTC. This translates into CASSPRQGGETQYF.

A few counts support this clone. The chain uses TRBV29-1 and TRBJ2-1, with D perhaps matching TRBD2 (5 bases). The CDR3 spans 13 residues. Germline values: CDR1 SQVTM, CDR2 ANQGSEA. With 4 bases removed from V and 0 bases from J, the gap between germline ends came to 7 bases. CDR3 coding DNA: TGCAGCGTTGTAGGGAGCTCCTACAATGAGCAGTTCTTC. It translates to CSVVGSSYNEQFF.

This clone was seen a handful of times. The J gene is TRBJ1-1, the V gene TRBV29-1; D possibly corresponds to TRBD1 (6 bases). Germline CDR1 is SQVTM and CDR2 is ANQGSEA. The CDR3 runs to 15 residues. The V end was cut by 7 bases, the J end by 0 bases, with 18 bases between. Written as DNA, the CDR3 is TGCAGCGCCCTGAGGGGGACGGCGATGAACACTGAAGCTTTCTTT. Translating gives CSALRGTAMNTEAFF. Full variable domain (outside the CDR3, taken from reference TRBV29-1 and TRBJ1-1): SAVISQKPSRDICQRGTSLTIQCQVDSQVTMMFWYRQQPGQSLTLIATANQGSEATYESGFVIDKFPISRPNLTFSTLTVSNMSPEDSSIYLCSALRGTAMNTEAFFGQGTRLTVV.

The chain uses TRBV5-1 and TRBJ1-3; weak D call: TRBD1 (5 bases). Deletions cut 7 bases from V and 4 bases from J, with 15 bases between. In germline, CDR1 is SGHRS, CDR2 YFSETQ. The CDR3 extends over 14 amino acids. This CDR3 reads CASRPSGFGNTIYF. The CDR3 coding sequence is TGCGCCAGCCGACCCTCAGGGTTCGGAAACACCATATATTTT.

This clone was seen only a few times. DNA for the CDR3: TGCGCCAGCAGCCAAGAGGACAGAGTTCCCCTCTATGGCTACACCTTC. This codes for CASSQEDRVPLYGYTF. The rearrangement joins TRBV4-3 to TRBJ1-2; the D gene is possibly TRBD1 (6 bases). V was trimmed by 0 bases and J by 4 bases, leaving 15 bases between them. Germline CDR1 is LGHNA and CDR2 is YSLEER. This CDR3 comprises 16 residues.

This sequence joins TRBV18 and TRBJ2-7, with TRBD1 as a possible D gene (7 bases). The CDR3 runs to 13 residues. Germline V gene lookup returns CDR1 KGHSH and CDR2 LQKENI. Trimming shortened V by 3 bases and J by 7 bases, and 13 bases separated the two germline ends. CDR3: CASSPDQGGEQYF. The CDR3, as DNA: TGTGCCAGCTCACCGGATCAGGGGGGAGAGCAGTACTTC.

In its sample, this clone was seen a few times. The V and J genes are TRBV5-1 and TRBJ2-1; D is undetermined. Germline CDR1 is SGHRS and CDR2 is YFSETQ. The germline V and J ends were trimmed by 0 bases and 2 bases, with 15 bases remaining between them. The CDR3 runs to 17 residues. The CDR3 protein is CASSLGSSTVTYNEQFF. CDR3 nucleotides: TGCGCCAGCAGCTTGGGGTCCAGTACAGTGACCTACAATGAGCAGTTCTTC. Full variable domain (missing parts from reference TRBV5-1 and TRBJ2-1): KAGVTQTPRYLIKTRGQQVTLSCSPISGHRSVSWYQQTPGQGLQFLFEYFSETQRNKGNFPGRFSGRQFSNSRSEMNVSTLELGDSALYLCASSLGSSTVTYNEQFFGPGTRLTVL.

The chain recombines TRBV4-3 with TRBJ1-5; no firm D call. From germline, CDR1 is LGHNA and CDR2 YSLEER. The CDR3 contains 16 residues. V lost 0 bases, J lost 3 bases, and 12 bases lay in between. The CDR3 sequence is CASSQDLEAINQPQHF. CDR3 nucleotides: TGCGCCAGCAGCCAAGATCTTGAGGCTATCAATCAGCCCCAGCATTTT.

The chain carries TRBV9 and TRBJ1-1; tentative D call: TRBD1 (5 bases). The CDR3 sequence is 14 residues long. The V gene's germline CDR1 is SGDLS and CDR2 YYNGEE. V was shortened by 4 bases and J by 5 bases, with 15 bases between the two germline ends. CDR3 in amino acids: CASSKGLGRTEAFF. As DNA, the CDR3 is TGTGCCAGCAGCAAGGGGTTGGGGCGAACTGAAGCTTTCTTT.

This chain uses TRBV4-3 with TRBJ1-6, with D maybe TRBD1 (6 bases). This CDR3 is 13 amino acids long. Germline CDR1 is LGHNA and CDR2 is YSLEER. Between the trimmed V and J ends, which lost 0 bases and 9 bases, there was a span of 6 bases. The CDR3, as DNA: TGCGCCAGCAGCCAAGAAGGGGGTTCACCCCTCCACTTT. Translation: CASSQEGGSPLHF.

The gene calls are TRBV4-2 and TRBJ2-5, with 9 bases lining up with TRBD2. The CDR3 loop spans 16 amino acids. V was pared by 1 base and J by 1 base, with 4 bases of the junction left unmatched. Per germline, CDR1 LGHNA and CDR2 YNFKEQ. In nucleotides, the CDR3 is TGTGCCAGCAGCCAAGCACCTAGCGGGGCCCAAGAGACCCAGTACTTC. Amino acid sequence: CASSQAPSGAQETQYF.